This TCR beta chain was identified during a study of shared clonotypes between healthy human individuals. Study-wide findings and caveats: Sampling covered blood only; tissue repertoires likely differ.

This CDR3 is 16 amino acids long. Germline-derived CDR1 and CDR2 are MNHEY and SMNVEV (reference sequence). V was cut by 4 bases and J by 4 bases, with 19 bases left in between. The authors ran the assay at deep level. Assay used: immunoSEQ multiplex PCR; TCRdb lists only in-frame clones, some missing. The table lists some 350,000 clones, under 80% of them singletons. This clone was recorded a few times. Its antigen is currently unknown. The sequence was obtained from a man aged 25-45 years in good health. The sample was memory CD4+ T cells sorted from blood. Subset meaning: CD45RA-negative fraction. This chain uses TRBV27 with TRBJ1-1; D may be TRBD1 (6 bases). The CDR3 bases are TGTGCCAGCAGTTGGGGGCGCGGTTTAAGAAGCACTGAAGCTTTCTTT. It codes for CASSWGRGLRSTEAFF.